This entry lists 7 T cell receptor beta chains sequenced from one sample in a study of blood T cell repertoires in COVID-19. Using immunoSEQ multiplex PCR, the repertoire was profiled, and TCRdb retains in-frame clones only, with some absent. Among 95,000 to 150,000 clones, 85% were seen once, and the ten largest hold about 7%. Sequenced sample: peripheral blood. The receptors here all came from a man older than 75 with active or convalescent COVID-19.

This clone was recorded only once. The V gene is TRBV7-9, the J gene TRBJ2-6, with D possibly being TRBD1 (6 bases). From germline, CDR1 is SEHNR and CDR2 FQNEAQ (reference sequence). There are 15 residues in the CDR3. In DNA form, the CDR3 reads TGTGTCGGTCGTCGAGGGGGAACTGGGGCCAACGTCCTGACTTTC. Translating gives CVGRRGGTGANVLTF.

The chain carries TRBV24-1 and TRBJ1-2, with D tentatively TRBD1 (5 bases). With 4 bases removed from V and 1 base from J, the gap between germline ends came to 18 bases. CDR3 size: 17 residues. Germline values: CDR1 KGHDR, CDR2 SFDVKD. The CDR3 spells CATSDPFRGSSNYGYTF. The CDR3 DNA follows: TGTGCCACCAGTGACCCATTTCGGGGGTCCAGTAACTATGGCTACACCTTC.

The chain links TRBV6-5 to TRBJ1-2; D is unresolved. Per the germline V gene, CDR1 is MNHEY and CDR2 is SVGAGI. V lost 8 bases, J lost 4 bases, and 8 bases lay in between. This CDR3 has 11 amino acids. The CDR3 DNA reads TGTGCCAGCCAAGCGATCTATGGCTACACCTTC. This encodes CASQAIYGYTF.

Here the CDR3 DNA reads TGTGCCAGTAGCATTGACTCTGCCCGAGGTGATACGCAGTATTTT. Protein product: CASSIDSARGDTQYF. The J gene is TRBJ2-3, the V gene TRBV19; D remains unclear. Germline lookup yields CDR1 LNHDA and CDR2 SQIVND (reference sequence). Trimming took 6 bases from V and 6 from J, leaving 19 bases between them. The CDR3 is 15 residues long.

The rearrangement links TRBV7-9 to TRBJ1-1; weak D call: TRBD1 (6 bases). This CDR3 has 14 amino acids. Per germline, CDR1 SEHNR and CDR2 FQNEAQ (reference sequence). Trimming took 3 bases from V and 1 from J, leaving 9 bases between them. This CDR3 reads CASSLDRTNTEAFF. DNA of the CDR3: TGTGCCAGCAGCTTGGACAGAACGAACACTGAAGCTTTCTTT.

The rearrangement joins TRBV19 to TRBJ1-6, with D possibly matching TRBD1 (5 bases). The V end lost 5 bases, the J end lost 9 bases, and 14 bases lay between the germline ends. Germline V gives CDR1 LNHDA, CDR2 SQIVND (reference sequence). The CDR3 is 14 residues long. The CDR3 DNA is TGTGCCAGTAGTCCCGTAAGGGGTACTTCACCCCTCCACTTT. The encoded protein is CASSPVRGTSPLHF.

This chain connects TRBV5-4 to TRBJ1-3, with D possibly TRBD1 on 6 matching bases. V was clipped by 4 bases and J by 3 bases, with 14 bases between them. Looked up from germline, CDR1 is SGHNT and CDR2 is YYREEE (reference sequence). The length of the CDR3 is 15 residues. CDR3 nucleotides: TGTGCCAGCAGCACGACAGGTGGATTTGGAAACACCATATATTTT. Protein sequence: CASSTTGGFGNTIYF.